These T cell receptor beta chains were read from a single sample in a study of regulatory T cells in long-lasting Graves disease. TCRdb recomputed calls from the multiplex PCR reads with MiXCR, one row per CDR3 protein. The sample has approximately 400,000 distinct CDR3 sequences; under 15% are singletons. This sample was shared with a second study, whose subject was T cells in Graves' hyperthyroidism and ophthalmopathy.

Sequences were derived from peripheral blood mononuclear cells (PBMCs), sampled at new diagnosis, from a patient treated with antithyroid drugs. These TCRs come from a woman aged 25 to 39 with Graves disease. Each CDR3 is given with its conserved first and last residue. Fields, in order: J gene, clone size, V gene, D gene, CDR3 protein, CDR3 DNA. D genes are given only for firm matches. Some rows mark clone size as missing; the rest say once, few, many or name a class of expanded clone.

>TRBJ2-1|many|TRBV5-1|TRBD2
CASSSGTSGSAYNEQFF
TGCGCCAGCAGCTCGGGGACTAGCGGGAGCGCCTACAATGAGCAGTTCTTC
>TRBJ2-5|many|TRBV5-6|.
CASSLLGSAEETQYF
TGTGCCAGCAGCCTACTAGGATCCGCAGAAGAGACCCAGTACTTC
>TRBJ2-7|few|TRBV20-1|.
CSARKDEQYF
TGCAGTGCTAGGAAGGACGAGCAGTACTTC
>TRBJ2-7|many|TRBV28|.
CASSLGLVGEQYF
TGTGCCAGCAGTTTAGGGCTAGTCGGCGAGCAGTACTTC
>TRBJ2-7|many|TRBV29-1|.
CSAAQGVWEQYF
TGCAGCGCCGCACAGGGTGTATGGGAGCAGTACTTC
>TRBJ2-1|.|TRBV29-1|.
CSVRDTLDNEQFF
TGCAGCGTCCGGGACACCCTCGACAATGAGCAGTTCTTC
>TRBJ2-1|many|TRBV10-3|.
CAISEGGQGGDEQFF
TGTGCCATCAGTGAGGGGGGCCAAGGCGGGGATGAGCAGTTCTTC
>TRBJ2-7|.|TRBV5-6|.
CASSLDRHPYEQYF
TGTGCCAGCAGCTTGGACAGGCACCCCTACGAGCAGTACTTC
>TRBJ2-7|few|TRBV29-1|.
CSVTTSSYEQYF
TGCAGCGTTACGACTTCCTCCTACGAGCAGTACTTC
>TRBJ2-1|.|TRBV2|.
CASSVGEQFF
TGTGCCAGCAGTGTGGGTGAGCAGTTCTTC
>TRBJ1-1|many|TRBV27|.
CASSVIGGSAFF
TGTGCCAGCAGCGTTATTGGCGGTTCGGCTTTCTTT
>TRBJ1-2|many|TRBV11-3|.
CASSLRQTYGYTF
TGTGCCAGCAGCTTACGACAGACCTATGGCTACACCTTC
>TRBJ1-1|many|TRBV30|.
CAWSPVTEAFF
TGTGCCTGGAGCCCTGTAACTGAAGCTTTCTTT
>TRBJ2-1|many|TRBV5-1|TRBD2
CASSYYGLAGGSGEQFF
TGCGCCAGCAGTTACTACGGTCTAGCGGGAGGTTCGGGTGAGCAGTTCTTC
>TRBJ2-7|.|TRBV14|TRBD2
CASSQDFAGLAGDHEQYF
TGTGCCAGCAGCCAAGATTTTGCGGGACTAGCGGGAGATCACGAGCAGTACTTC
>TRBJ2-3|many|TRBV29-1|TRBD2
CSVVAGGRDTQYF
TGCAGCGTTGTAGCGGGGGGGAGGGATACGCAGTATTTT
>TRBJ2-7|many|TRBV2|TRBD2
CASRRLAGADEQYF
TGTGCCAGCAGACGACTAGCGGGAGCTGACGAGCAGTACTTC
>TRBJ2-1|many|TRBV5-1|.
CASSLVLGNEQFF
TGCGCCAGCAGCTTGGTTCTGGGCAATGAGCAGTTCTTC
>TRBJ2-7|few|TRBV7-3|TRBD2
CASSWGQPGLASSYGQYF
TGTGCCAGCAGCTGGGGTCAACCGGGACTAGCGTCATCCTACGGGCAGTACTTC
>TRBJ1-2|few|TRBV7-2|TRBD1
CASSYTGGVYGYTF
TGTGCCAGCAGCTACACAGGGGGCGTCTATGGCTACACCTTC
>TRBJ2-7|.|TRBV20-1|.
CSARKNKNSPHLYYEQYF
TGCAGTGCTAGGAAGAACAAAAACTCCCCCCACCTTTACTACGAGCAGTACTTC
>TRBJ2-1|few|TRBV20-1|TRBD2
CSARVSGRAAEQFF
TGCAGTGCTAGAGTTAGCGGGAGGGCAGCTGAGCAGTTCTTC
>TRBJ2-1|many|TRBV12-3/TRBV12-4|.
CASSFQDIGSGEQFF
TGTGCCAGCAGTTTCCAGGACATAGGCTCGGGTGAGCAGTTCTTC
>TRBJ1-6|many|TRBV28|TRBD1
CASSLSVGGTGGSPLHF
TGTGCCAGCAGTTTATCCGTCGGGGGGACAGGGGGTTCACCCCTCCACTTT
>TRBJ2-1|few|TRBV3-1|.
CASTLSKTSSQFF
TGTGCCAGCACCCTCTCGAAGACCTCCTCACAGTTCTTC
>TRBJ1-2|many|TRBV3-1|TRBD1
CASSLGQGFNYGYTF
TGTGCCAGCAGCCTGGGACAGGGGTTTAACTATGGCTACACCTTC
>TRBJ2-1|.|TRBV7-7|TRBD2
CASSASGTSGRGEQFF
TGTGCTAGCAGCGCCTCCGGGACTAGCGGGAGAGGTGAGCAGTTCTTC
>TRBJ1-2|many|TRBV12-3/TRBV12-4|.
CASSLGGTYGYTF
TGTGCCAGCAGTTTAGGGGGGACGTATGGCTACACCTTC
>TRBJ2-7|.|TRBV6-2/TRBV6-3|.
CASSYRPASSYEQYF
TGTGCCAGCAGTTACCGGCCGGCTAGCTCCTACGAGCAGTACTTC
>TRBJ2-2|many|TRBV5-1|.
CASSPPDSTGELFF
TGCGCCAGCAGCCCGCCAGACAGCACCGGGGAGCTGTTTTTT
>TRBJ1-2|few|TRBV27|TRBD1
CASSLSRTGGGYTF
TGTGCCAGCAGTTTATCCAGGACAGGGGGTGGCTACACCTTC
>TRBJ2-1|many|TRBV20-1|.
CSARDPAGALYNEQFF
TGCAGTGCTAGAGATCCCGCAGGGGCTCTTTACAATGAGCAGTTCTTC
>TRBJ1-2|.|TRBV18|TRBD1
CASSHKTGLGYTF
TGTGCCAGCTCTCACAAGACAGGGCTCGGCTACACCTTC
>TRBJ1-2|few|TRBV6-1|.
CASSARDYGYTF
TGTGCCAGCAGTGCCAGGGACTATGGCTACACCTTC
>TRBJ2-7|many|TRBV12-5|.
CASGKEGSYEQYF
TGTGCTAGTGGAAAGGAGGGCTCCTACGAGCAGTACTTC
>TRBJ2-1|many|TRBV11-3|TRBD2
CASSASGVYNEQFF
TGTGCCAGCAGCGCTAGCGGGGTCTACAATGAGCAGTTCTTC
>TRBJ2-5|many|TRBV2|.
CASSPPWGRETQYF
TGTGCCAGCAGTCCCCCATGGGGGAGAGAGACCCAGTACTTC
>TRBJ2-7|many|TRBV2|.
CASRSSPSSYEQYF
TGTGCCAGCAGGAGCTCACCCAGCTCCTACGAGCAGTACTTC
>TRBJ1-5|few|TRBV5-1|TRBD1
CASSEGTGGQRPPQHF
TGCGCCAGCAGCGAAGGGACAGGGGGCCAACGGCCGCCCCAGCATTTT
>TRBJ2-4|many|TRBV7-9|TRBD2
CASDTGTSEINIQYF
TGTGCCAGCGATACCGGGACTAGCGAGATAAACATTCAGTACTTC
>TRBJ2-1|few|TRBV10-1|TRBD2
CASSVGGRAYNEQFF
TGCGCCAGCAGTGTCGGCGGGAGGGCCTACAATGAGCAGTTCTTC
>TRBJ1-1|few|TRBV10-3|.
CAISERNTEAFF
TGTGCCATCAGTGAGCGGAACACTGAAGCTTTCTTT
>TRBJ2-1|many|TRBV3-1|.
CTSSSRTTYNEQFF
TGTACCAGCAGCTCCAGGACCACATACAATGAGCAGTTCTTC
>TRBJ1-1|.|TRBV6-2/TRBV6-3|.
CASSRDSTGLNTEAFF
TGTGCCAGCAGTCGCGATTCGACAGGACTGAACACTGAAGCTTTCTTT
>TRBJ2-1|.|TRBV10-1|.
CASSESGVNEQFF
TGCGCCAGCAGTGAGTCGGGGGTGAATGAGCAGTTCTTC
>TRBJ2-1|many|TRBV24-1|.
CATSDWARSSYNEQFF
TGTGCCACCAGTGATTGGGCGAGAAGCTCCTACAATGAGCAGTTCTTC
>TRBJ2-1|.|TRBV7-8|TRBD2
CASSRSPSGGNEQFF
TGTGCCAGCAGCCGAAGCCCATCGGGGGGCAATGAGCAGTTCTTC
>TRBJ1-2|many|TRBV30|.
CACPVGSESRGGYTF
TGTGCCTGTCCAGTGGGGTCGGAATCTAGGGGGGGCTACACCTTC
>TRBJ1-5|many|TRBV24-1|.
CATSDRPDQPQHF
TGTGCCACCAGTGACAGACCCGACCAGCCCCAGCATTTT
>TRBJ1-5|.|TRBV4-1|.
CASSQGVTENQPQHF
TGCGCCAGCAGCCAAGGGGTGACGGAGAATCAGCCCCAGCATTTT
>TRBJ2-7|.|TRBV11-2|.
CASSPVERSNSWMRFEQYF
TGTGCCAGCAGCCCCGTAGAGAGATCCAACTCATGGATGCGGTTCGAGCAGTACTTC
>TRBJ2-5|many|TRBV5-1|.
CASSGTGGETQYF
TGCGCCAGCAGCGGCACAGGAGGGGAGACCCAGTACTTC
>TRBJ1-2|few|TRBV9|TRBD1
CASSLQRDRATNYGYTF
TGTGCCAGCAGTCTTCAACGGGACAGGGCAACTAACTATGGCTACACCTTC
>TRBJ2-4|.|TRBV29-1|TRBD1
CSVGWDRKNIQYF
TGCAGCGTTGGATGGGACAGAAAAAACATTCAGTACTTC
>TRBJ2-7|many|TRBV28|TRBD2
CASSLSSGGYEQYF
TGTGCCAGCAGTTTATCTAGCGGTGGCTACGAGCAGTACTTC